This TCR beta chain originates from a study of blood T cell repertoires in COVID-19. Study overall: Material from acute and convalescent COVID-19 was sourced from the United States, Italy and Spain. PBMCs, B-cell-depleted T cells, or T cells were the source of the cDNA or gDNA that made up the material.

Trimming cost V 3 bases and J 4 bases, with 4 bases left between them. Per the germline V gene, CDR1 is SGHDT and CDR2 is YYEEEE. CDR3 length: 11 residues. Participants were aged about 18 to 100 years from approximately 23 US areas. Under the authors' procedure: Reference gene primers were amplified, and this amplification served to estimate nucleated cell counts. Sequencing used immunoSEQ multiplex PCR; TCRdb keeps in-frame clones, though not all of them. V and J calls and clone size come straight from that table; D and trimming were deduced from the DNA. The sample carries under 150,000 clones, 84% recorded once.

This chain joins TRBV5-6 and TRBJ1-1; D call uncertain. The TCR originated in a man in his forties with acute COVID-19. The sequenced sample consisted of PBMCs or T cells enriched from blood (not recorded which). CDR3 sequence: CASSYSTEAFF. The CDR3 nucleotides read TGTGCCAGCAGCTACAGCACTGAAGCTTTCTTT.